One sample yielded the 19 T cell receptor beta chains listed below, sequenced in a study of T cells of healthy individuals. TCRdb fed the 5' RACE reads into MiXCR, producing one record per CDR3 protein. The data show 45,000 to 60,000 distinct CDR3 sequences, with over 12% seen just once and roughly a sixth held by the top ten. These receptors were taken from a human donor in good health.

This clonotype was picked up a small number of times. CDR3 amino acids: CASSSSVTDTQYF. The DNA for the CDR3 is TGTGCCAGCAGCTCCTCAGTGACAGATACGCAGTATTTT. The chain is built from TRBV11-2 and TRBJ2-3; D call uncertain. Trimming removed 4 bases at V and 3 bases at J, with 8 bases between. In germline, CDR1 is SGHAT, CDR2 FQNNGV. The CDR3 is 13 residues long.

V and J are TRBV5-4 and TRBJ2-3; 11 bases map to TRBD2. This CDR3 contains 15 residues. V was pared by 4 bases and J by 3 bases, with 4 bases of the junction left unmatched. Looked up from germline, CDR1 is SGHNT and CDR2 is YYREEE (reference sequence). The CDR3 reads CASSRRLAGTDTQYF. CDR3 DNA: TGTGCCAGCAGCCGTAGACTAGCGGGGACAGATACGCAGTATTTT.

The chain recombines TRBV7-7 with TRBJ2-3; the D gene is possibly TRBD2 (5 bases). CDR3 length: 15 amino acids. The germline V and J ends were trimmed by 2 bases and 2 bases, with 11 bases remaining between them. Germline assignment: CDR1 SSHAT and CDR2 FNYEAQ (reference sequence). CDR3 sequence: CASSLTGSHTDTQYF. CDR3 DNA sequence: TGTGCCAGCAGCTTAACGGGGTCTCACACAGATACGCAGTATTTT.

This clonotype was counted ten times or more. The chain joins TRBV6-5 to TRBJ2-5; D may be TRBD1 (6 bases). CDR3 length: 17 residues. CDR1 and CDR2 (germline): MNHEY, SVGAGI. V gave up 0 bases and J gave up 2 bases, with 16 bases separating them. CDR3 DNA sequence: TGTGCCAGCAGTTACTCAGGCCCAACAGGGTTTCAAGAGACCCAGTACTTC. It encodes CASSYSGPTGFQETQYF.

This clonotype was seen many times. This sequence joins TRBV29-1 and TRBJ1-5; D gene unclear. The CDR3 is made up of 13 amino acids. Germline V gives CDR1 SQVTM, CDR2 ANQGSEA. Trimming shortened V by 4 bases and J by 0 bases, and 7 bases separated the two germline ends. The CDR3 region has the DNA TGCAGCGTTGGGACGGATAGCAATCAGCCCCAGCATTTT. Amino acid sequence: CSVGTDSNQPQHF.

This clonotype appeared many times. The genes are TRBV5-1 and TRBJ1-6; 8 bases are a match to TRBD1. The CDR3 covers 16 residues. The trim removed 0 bases at V and 9 bases at J, leaving 8 bases unmatched. From germline, CDR1 is SGHRS and CDR2 YFSETQ. This CDR3 reads CASSLAGQGWSSPLHF. The CDR3 DNA reads as TGCGCCAGCAGCTTGGCCGGACAGGGATGGAGTTCACCCCTCCACTTT. Drawing the rest from reference TRBV5-1 and TRBJ1-6, the complete variable domain is KAGVTQTPRYLIKTRGQQVTLSCSPISGHRSVSWYQQTPGQGLQFLFEYFSETQRNKGNFPGRFSGRQFSNSRSEMNVSTLELGDSALYLCASSLAGQGWSSPLHFGNGTRLTVT.

This clonotype was observed a handful of times. This rearrangement joins TRBV5-1 to TRBJ1-4, with 7 bases aligning to TRBD1. With 0 bases clipped from V and 8 bases from J, the junction kept 1 base outside the gene matches. In germline, CDR1 is SGHRS, CDR2 YFSETQ. The CDR3 loop spans 13 amino acids. CDR3 amino acids: CASSLDRGEKLFF. The CDR3 DNA follows: TGCGCCAGCAGCTTGGACAGGGGCGAAAAACTGTTTTTT.

This clonotype was counted only a few times. V gene TRBV7-2 combines with J gene TRBJ1-2, with D tentatively TRBD1 (6 bases). V lost 5 bases and J lost 3, with 13 bases in between. Germline V lookup: CDR1 SGHTA, CDR2 FQGNSA. This CDR3 contains 14 residues. In nucleotides, the CDR3 is TGTGCCAGCAGCCAAACACAGGGCTACTATGGCTACACCTTC. Protein: CASSQTQGYYGYTF.

The chain employs TRBV5-4 and TRBJ2-3; TRBD1 might be the D (5 bases). In germline, CDR1 is SGHNT, CDR2 YYREEE (reference sequence). The CDR3 is 15 amino acids. Trimming removed 4 bases at V and 2 bases at J, with 14 bases between. The DNA of the CDR3 is TGTGCCAGCAGCACCCGGACACTAAACACAGATACGCAGTATTTT. It is translated as CASSTRTLNTDTQYF.

The chain couples TRBV6-2 or TRBV6-3 to TRBJ2-2, with a possible D match to TRBD2 (6 bases). The V end was cut by 0 bases, the J end by 0 bases, with 26 bases between. Germline V lookup: CDR1 MNHEY, CDR2 SVGEGT. The CDR3 has 22 amino acids. This chain's CDR3 is CASSYSNYGMASVYTNTGELFF. In DNA, the CDR3 is TGTGCCAGCAGTTACTCGAATTATGGAATGGCTAGCGTATACACGAACACCGGGGAGCTGTTTTTT.

On this clonotype itself: This clone may be a read error of a much larger clone one base away. V usage is TRBV30 and J usage is TRBJ2-2; D is perhaps TRBD1 or TRBD2 (5 bases each). The ends were cut back, 4 bases at V and 3 bases at J, with 15 bases in the middle. CDR3 length equals 15 residues. Germline V gene sequence: CDR1 GTSNPN, CDR2 SVGIG (reference sequence). The CDR3 DNA is TGTGCCTGGAAATCCGGGGCACTATACACCGGGGAGCTGTTTTTT. It yields the protein CAWKSGALYTGELFF. Filled out from reference TRBV30 and TRBJ2-2, the complete variable domain reads SQTIHQWPATLVQPVGSPLSLECTVEGTSNPNLYWYRQAAGRGLQLLFYSVGIGQISSEVPQNLSASRPQDRQFILSSKKLLLSDSGFYLCAWKSGALYTGELFFGEGSRLTVL.

V usage is TRBV6-6 and J usage is TRBJ2-5, with 8 bases that match TRBD1. This CDR3 is 15 amino acids long. The germline gives CDR1 MNHNY, CDR2 SVGAGI (reference sequence). J gave up 4 bases and V 7 bases, and 11 bases lay outside the gene matches. CDR3 nucleotide sequence: TGTGCCAGCATCCTAGACAGGGGTCGTGGAGAGACCCAGTACTTC. The encoded protein is CASILDRGRGETQYF.

The rearrangement links TRBV6-2 or TRBV6-3 to TRBJ1-2; perhaps TRBD1 as D (6 bases). The CDR3 length is 16 residues. Germline V lookup: CDR1 MNHEY, CDR2 SVGEGT. V lost 2 bases, J lost 6 bases, and 19 bases lay in between. CDR3 coding DNA: TGTGCCAGCAGTTACGGTGGCACCGGGGCAGGGGATGGCTACACCTTC. Encoded protein: CASSYGGTGAGDGYTF.

This clonotype was observed a few times. This chain connects TRBV7-9 to TRBJ2-5; TRBD2 might be the D (6 bases). CDR1 and CDR2 from the germline V gene are SEHNR and FQNEAQ (reference sequence). V shed 0 bases and J shed 5 bases, with 13 bases lying between them. The CDR3 sequence is 15 residues long. CDR3 residues: CASSLAYRDWETQYF. The CDR3 DNA follows: TGTGCCAGCAGCTTAGCTTACCGGGACTGGGAGACCCAGTACTTC.

This clonotype appeared many times. The CDR3 sequence is CASRAIGLAGTDTQYF. The CDR3 coding sequence is TGTGCCAGCAGAGCCATCGGACTAGCGGGCACAGATACGCAGTATTTT. J is TRBJ2-3 and V is TRBV6-4; 10 bases are shared with TRBD2. Germline V gene lookup returns CDR1 MRHNA and CDR2 SNTAGT. CDR3 length: 16 amino acids. The ends lost 6 bases at V and 1 base at J; junction bases unmatched: 7.

The sample holds many counts of this clonotype. This chain uses TRBV7-3 with TRBJ1-2; D is uncertain. The germline V and J ends were trimmed by 2 bases and 13 bases, with 14 bases remaining between them. The germline gives CDR1 SGHTA, CDR2 FQGTGA. CDR3 length: 12 amino acids. CDR3 coding DNA: TGTGCCAGCAGCTTACGGGCAGGTCTGATCACCTTC. This codes for CASSLRAGLITF.

V is TRBV7-9 and J is TRBJ2-7, with TRBD2 identical over 7 bases. The CDR3 runs 13 residues. Germline-derived CDR1 and CDR2 are SEHNR and FQNEAQ (reference sequence). The V and J ends lost 3 bases and 3 bases, in that order; junction bases with no gene match: 2. CDR3 sequence (DNA): TGTGCCAGCAGCTTTACTAGCGACTACGAGCAGTACTTC. This encodes CASSFTSDYEQYF.

Only a few counts were recorded for this clonotype. The chain carries TRBV20-1 and TRBJ2-3, with D possibly being TRBD2 (6 bases). The V end was cut by 3 bases, the J end by 6 bases, with 16 bases between. The CDR3 has 14 amino acids. Germline CDR1 reads DFQATT; CDR2 reads SNEGSKA (reference sequence). Written as DNA, the CDR3 is TGCAGTGCTAGGGAGCTAGCGTGGGCGGATACGCAGTATTTT. The encoded protein is CSARELAWADTQYF.

This clonotype was observed at least ten times. The J gene is TRBJ2-5, the V gene TRBV29-1; 8 bases align to TRBD1. V dropped 4 bases and J dropped 1; count of bases not matched to a gene: 5. The CDR3 loop spans 14 amino acids. The germline gives CDR1 SQVTM, CDR2 ANQGSEA. This CDR3 is CSVATGDGQETQYF. The CDR3 DNA follows: TGCAGCGTTGCGACAGGGGACGGCCAAGAGACCCAGTACTTC. The full variable domain, in which reference TRBV29-1 and TRBJ2-5 provide the parts outside the CDR3, is SAVISQKPSRDICQRGTSLTIQCQVDSQVTMMFWYRQQPGQSLTLIATANQGSEATYESGFVIDKFPISRPNLTFSTLTVSNMSPEDSSIYLCSVATGDGQETQYFGPGTRLLVL.